This T cell receptor beta chain came from a study of blood T cells in healthy people across ages. Overall study results and limits: The unknown donor CMV status may have confounded expanded clonotype changes. Naive and antigen-experienced cells could not be conclusively compared, given unsorted PBMCs.

The CDR3 is made up of 18 amino acids. The germline V gene encodes CDR1 ENHRY and CDR2 SYGVKD. Trimming at V came to 6 bases and at J to 4 bases, leaving 13 bases not matched to a gene. As concerns this clonotype: The target antigen is unknown.

PCR was performed a second time for about 7 to 11 cycles using a sample-barcoded 5' primer and a J-beta primer mix. Every cDNA was tagged by a template-switch adaptor with 12 random nucleotides. TCRdb re-derived calls from the 5' RACE reads in MiXCR, one entry per CDR3 protein. The sample carries about 1.8 million distinct CDR3 sequences, just under 50% recorded once. Each donor gave approximately 9.1 milliliters of peripheral blood. This clonotype was sampled from a woman in her forties in good health. The chain carries TRBV10-3 and TRBJ2-5, with 14 nucleotides matching TRBD2. Sequenced: blood. CDR3 bases: TGTGCCATCAGCCGGAAAAAGACTAGCGGGGGGGCCGGAGAGACCCAGTACTTC. This encodes CAISRKKTSGGAGETQYF.